This TCR beta chain is drawn from a study of identifying expanded T cells in peripheral blood (dated by TCRdb to between 2018 and 2021). Study-level background: Separate aliquots of the same genomic DNA pool were sequenced to produce technical replicates, and four replicates were compared in pairs.

The germline V gene gives CDR1 as KGHSH and CDR2 as LQKENI. The CDR3 holds 15 amino acids from the cysteine to the phenylalanine. The entry retains the CDR3 DNA only, 45 bases that are in frame from base 1. Germline trimming amounts to 3 bases on V and 0 bases on J, with 2 as the count of junction bases outside the gene matches. General study outcomes and caveats: About 1.3 differentially abundant clones were flagged by the binomial model between technical replicates, whereas about 15 and 19 were flagged over around two weeks and four weeks, respectively. Across all healthy donors, variance in clone template counts between roughly 2-week samples was found to increase significantly with total template count. The authors expected that over much longer intervals, such as months to years, biological variance in healthy repertoires might increase even further. Both the number of clones called differentially abundant and the false-positive rate were significantly reduced by the beta-binomial model across all healthy-donor time intervals.

On this clone itself: The antigen it binds to is not known. No qualities accompany the bases; no much larger clone lies one base away.

The immunoSEQ Assay, which uses bias-controlled multiplex PCR amplification of genomic DNA, was used to profile TCRbeta CDR3 regions. The original methods were these. The absolute abundance of each unique TCRbeta CDR3 region was quantified after sequences were collapsed and filtered. Differential abundance was tested with a binomial (Fisher-equivalent) model and with a beta-binomial model adding time-dependent variance fitted from healthy donors. Clones with fewer than 5 combined templates were removed, and differential abundance was called for clones with a Benjamini-Hochberg FDR below 0.01. Using the form v = (b*log(k)+a)^2, the beta-binomial variance was modeled as a function of the total template count across the two samples. This immuneACCESS table, as held by TCRdb, lists in-frame sequences with V and J called but not all clones. Of the missing ones, under half trace to an unresolved V gene in checked studies; the others have no known cause. That table is the source of V, J and clone size, and D and trimming were worked out from the DNA. The sample table shows some 93,000 clones, and roughly 90% are seen once. The top ten clones comprise around 5.9% of the sample.

During the collection period, no immune events, such as infections, were documented for the healthy donors. Time-dependent variance in a beta-binomial model of T-cell clone differential abundance was calibrated using healthy-donor blood repertoires as a training cohort. The training cohort was composed of 10 or so healthy donors, 3 female and 7 male. The donors were between about 25 and 70 years old, with an average age of roughly 40 years. Whole blood was collected from each healthy donor at three time points spaced around two weeks apart and obtained from a commercial supplier. Genomic DNA was extracted from unsorted whole blood for immunosequencing.

This TCR came from a person between 18 and 75 years old in good health. Sequencing was done on a sample of blood. The rearrangement joined TRBV18 to TRBJ2-1, and TRBD1 aligns with 7 junction nucleotides. This receptor has the CDR3 CASSPRDSSYNEQFF. In nucleotide form, the sequence is TGTGCCAGCTCACCCAGGGACAGCTCCTACAATGAGCAGTTCTTC. When the CDR3 is completed using the reference TRBV18 and TRBJ2-1 genes on either side, the full variable domain is NAGVMQNPRHLVRRRGQEARLRCSPMKGHSHVYWYRQLPEEGLKFMVYLQKENIIDESGMPKERFSAEFPKEGPSILRIQQVVRGDSAAYFCASSPRDSSYNEQFFGPGTRLTVL.